This T cell receptor (beta chain) was identified during a study of blood T cell repertoires in COVID-19. At the level of the study: There were acute and convalescent COVID-19 samples, and they came from the United States, Italy and Spain. Sources were T cells, B-cell-depleted T cells, or PBMCs; the material itself was cDNA or gDNA.

Original analysis: Reference gene primer amplification gave estimated nucleated cell counts. The table came from immunoSEQ multiplex PCR; TCRdb's copy has only in-frame clones and leaves some out. The V and J calls and clone size come from that table; D and trimming were worked out from the DNA. The sample yields about 57,000 clones, roughly 82% seen once. With 2 bases removed from V and 6 bases from J, the gap between germline ends came to 14 bases. Germline CDR1 reads SGHAT; CDR2 reads FQNNGV. This CDR3 has 14 residues. This clone was recorded at least ten times. This chain links TRBV11-2 with TRBJ2-7; weak D call: TRBD2 (5 bases). This clonotype originated in an elderly woman with acute or convalescent COVID-19. The sample was peripheral blood. CDR3 coding DNA: TGTGCCAGCAGCTTACCGGCGGGTCAGAGCGAGCAGTACTTC. Protein product: CASSLPAGQSEQYF.